This T cell receptor beta chain was sequenced in a study of cytotoxic CD8 clonotypes in ibrutinib-treated CLL. Looking at the study overall: After a median of around 70 months, 14 patients stayed remitted and 12 progressed; responses had been partial in roughly 25 and complete in 2.

Assay used: immunoSEQ multiplex PCR; TCRdb lists only in-frame clones, some missing. This sample has a few hundred thousand clones, with roughly 85% found just once. Points from the study as a whole: At ibrutinib response, clonality increased, and at progression it declined back toward baseline. Baseline values of clonality outstripped age-matched healthy donors and followed circulating CD8+ T-cell counts.

Points on this clone: The antigen is not known.

The CDR3 has 15 amino acids. Per the germline V gene, CDR1 is SGDLS and CDR2 is YYNGEE. V lost 0 bases to trimming and J lost 8 bases; unmatched junction nucleotides: 7. The sequence was obtained from a human donor with chronic lymphocytic leukemia. The chain carries TRBV9 and TRBJ2-1, with TRBD1 matching 8 bases. This sample comprised PBMCs, obtained before ibrutinib treatment. The DNA of the CDR3 is TGTGCCAGCAGCGTAGGTCAGGGGGCGTCCTATGAGCAGTTCTTC. Protein: CASSVGQGASYEQFF.